This T cell receptor (beta chain) came from a study of human versus mouse CDR3 diversity and MHC coevolution. Measured with immunoSEQ multiplex PCR; TCRdb has only the in-frame clones, and not every one. The table has around 74,000 clones, around 93% seen once. This CDR3 has 15 residues. V lost 4 bases to trimming and J lost 7 bases; unmatched junction nucleotides: 11. Germline CDR1 SGHDT, CDR2 YYEEEE. The source is a person aged 25 to 69 in good health. Sequenced material: naive CD4+ T cells from blood. Subset: CD45RO-negative CD62L-positive naive CD4 T cells. V and J are TRBV5-6 and TRBJ1-5, with 7 bases matching TRBD1. CDR3 coding DNA: TGTGCCAGCAGCCTGGCCTTCGGGGGACAGCAGCCCCAGCATTTT. Its translation is CASSLAFGGQQPQHF.